This TCR beta chain stems from a study of cytomegalovirus exposure and HLA in healthy donors. The study's findings and limits: A reported reduction in N-insertions relative to the 666-donor mean was seen in an Asian-associated ancestry cluster in a later analysis.

This clone was found a few times. Antigen specificity is unknown. This PCR relied on a set of 60 Vbeta primers and 13 Jbeta primers. Profiling relied on immunoSEQ multiplex PCR, and the TCRdb table lists in-frame clones only, not all of them. The table has 100,000 to 150,000 clones, roughly three quarters seen once. The sample taken for sequencing was PBMCs. The sequence derives from a man aged 25 to 40 in good health and CMV-seropositive.

This chain's CDR3 is CADRPYNEKLFF. For the CDR3, the DNA is TGTGCGGACAGACCATATAATGAAAAACTGTTTTTT. This chain links TRBV27 with TRBJ1-4; perhaps TRBD1 as D (6 bases). Germline V gene data show CDR1 as MNHEY and CDR2 as SMNVEV (reference sequence). The CDR3 has 12 amino acids.